This T cell receptor (beta chain) was retrieved from a study of beta chain features in type 1 diabetes. Background on the study: Patient and healthy donor groups were alike in age, gender and cell yields. Study outcomes and limitations: Compared to healthy donors, patients appeared to have naive, central memory and Treg TCRB repertoires that were more alike. Sequencing from cDNA could over-represent high-TCR-expressing cells.

Expressed TCRB transcripts were sequenced, since all the RNA that had been isolated was reverse transcribed. Measured with immunoSEQ multiplex PCR; TCRdb has only the in-frame clones, and not every one. The sample holds roughly 140,000 clones, roughly 8.1% seen once. Germline V gene lookup returns CDR1 ENHRY and CDR2 SYGVKD. The CDR3 loop spans 15 amino acids. V shed 6 bases and J 3 bases; nucleotides not matched to a gene: 5. As regards this clone: The antigen is not known.

The chain combines TRBV10-3 with TRBJ2-3; TRBD2 agrees at 11 bases. Material for sequencing was central memory CD4+ T cells from blood. The sequence was obtained from a young man in good health. CDR3 coding DNA: TGTGCCATCAGCACGGGACTAGCGGAGACAGATACGCAGTATTTT. Translated, it gives CAISTGLAETDTQYF.